These 17 T cell receptor beta chains came from one sample sequenced in a study of blood T cells in healthy people across ages (dated by TCRdb to about 2015). The library was obtained by 5' RACE. The sequencer was an Illumina HiSeq 2500. A second PCR of roughly 7 to 12 cycles was performed with a sample-barcoded 5' primer and a J-beta primer mix. Clones were called with MiXCR by TCRdb after fastp trimmed the public reads at Q25, and only in-frame beta chains were retained. Entries that share a CDR3 protein sequence are merged under the most common genes and DNA. The sample table holds roughly 2 million distinct CDR3 sequences, of which 40% to 55% were seen once. The ten top clones hold over 2% of the sample. The sequenced sample was blood. The receptors originated from a woman between 40 and 50 years old in good health.

J is TRBJ2-6 and V is TRBV20-1, with D perhaps TRBD1 or TRBD2 (6 bases each). This CDR3 has 15 amino acids. Per germline, CDR1 DFQATT and CDR2 SNEGSKA (reference sequence). V was trimmed by 4 bases and J by 2 bases, leaving 12 bases between them. In DNA form, the CDR3 reads TGCAGTGCTAAATACGGGGGCGCTGGGGCCAACGTCCTGACTTTC. The encoded protein is CSAKYGGAGANVLTF.

The chain couples TRBV7-2 to TRBJ1-5, with D possibly TRBD1 on 5 matching bases. Trimming removed 7 bases from V and 9 bases from J, with 13 bases in between. CDR3 size: 12 residues. CDR1 is SGHTA, CDR2 FQGNSA, per germline. CDR3 nucleotides: TGTGCCAGCACCCGAAGTGGGGCGCCCCAGCATTTT. This gives the protein CASTRSGAPQHF.

This clonotype occurred a few times. The chain's CDR3 is CASSYSTGTASPLHF. The CDR3 nucleotides are TGTGCCAGCAGTTACTCTACAGGGACGGCTTCACCCCTCCACTTT. The V gene is TRBV6-2 or TRBV6-3, the J gene TRBJ1-6, with D perhaps TRBD1 (6 bases). The CDR3 extends over 15 amino acids. Trimming cost V 0 bases and J 9 bases, with 12 bases left between them. Germline CDR1 MNHEY, CDR2 SVGEGT.

DNA of the CDR3: TGTGCCAGCAGCGTCAGGGGGCCCTCCTACAATGAGCAGTTCTTC. This gives the protein CASSVRGPSYNEQFF. The rearrangement joins TRBV7-2 to TRBJ2-1; 8 bases are a match to TRBD1. Germline V CDR1 and CDR2: SGHTA, FQGNSA. This CDR3 comprises 15 residues. The ends lost 5 bases at V and 0 bases at J; junction bases unmatched: 3. The full variable domain, rest sourced from reference TRBV7-2 and TRBJ2-1, is GAGVSQSPSNKVTEKGKDVELRCDPISGHTALYWYRQSLGQGLEFLIYFQGNSAPDKSGLPSDRFSAERTGGSVSTLTIQRTQQEDSAVYLCASSVRGPSYNEQFFGPGTRLTVL.

For this clonotype: One end of the junction does not line up with germline, which may come from a read error. In DNA form, the CDR3 reads TGTGCCAACAGTTACAGTCCCCCACAGGAGACCCAGTACTTC. Translated: CANSYSPPQETQYF. The chain links TRBV6-6 to TRBJ2-5; D unresolved. The CDR3 covers 14 residues. The germline V gene has CDR1 MNHNY and CDR2 SVGAGI (reference sequence).

This chain uses TRBV6-1 with TRBJ2-7; D might be TRBD2 (5 bases). Trimming removed 2 bases at V and 3 bases at J, with 8 bases between. Looked up from germline, CDR1 is MNHNS and CDR2 is SASEGT. This CDR3 has 13 residues. The CDR3 here is CASSELGVYEQYF. In nucleotides, the CDR3 is TGTGCCAGCAGTGAATTGGGAGTCTACGAGCAGTACTTC.

This chain uses TRBV7-2 with TRBJ2-1; TRBD2 aligns across 12 bases. J was trimmed by 2 bases and V by 1 base; bases with no gene match: 12. The CDR3 contains 20 residues. Germline-derived CDR1 and CDR2 are SGHTA and FQGNSA. The CDR3 loop is CASSLGETSGGLPTYNEQFF. CDR3 coding DNA: TGTGCCAGCAGCTTAGGAGAGACTAGCGGGGGCCTCCCAACCTACAATGAGCAGTTCTTC. Looking up the rest from reference TRBV7-2 and TRBJ2-1 gives the full variable domain: GAGVSQSPSNKVTEKGKDVELRCDPISGHTALYWYRQSLGQGLEFLIYFQGNSAPDKSGLPSDRFSAERTGGSVSTLTIQRTQQEDSAVYLCASSLGETSGGLPTYNEQFFGPGTRLTVL.

The chain carries TRBV12-3 or TRBV12-4 and TRBJ1-2, with 7 bases lining up with TRBD1. V lost 6 bases to trimming and J lost 8 bases; unmatched junction nucleotides: 9. This CDR3 spans 13 amino acids. CDR3: CASRTYGTEGYTF. The CDR3 nucleotides read TGTGCCAGCAGGACTTACGGGACAGAGGGCTACACCTTC.

This clonotype was observed a few times. This rearrangement joins TRBV12-3 or TRBV12-4 to TRBJ2-4; 11 nucleotides align to TRBD2. V was clipped by 1 base and J by 8 bases; unmatched bases: 4. This CDR3 is 15 amino acids long. The chain's CDR3 is CASSLGSGGVDIQYF. CDR3 nucleotide sequence: TGTGCCAGCAGTTTAGGTAGCGGGGGGGTTGACATTCAGTACTTC.

Comments on this clonotype: Germline is not matched at one junction end, which may reflect a read error. The chain uses TRBV10-3 and TRBJ2-3; TRBD2 agrees at 7 bases. The CDR3 runs to 17 residues. Germline V lookup: CDR1 ENHRY, CDR2 SYGVKD. CDR3 loop: CATSEPWEGGGTDTQYF. CDR3 coding DNA: TGTGCCACCAGTGAGCCATGGGAGGGAGGGGGCACAGATACGCAGTATTTT.

The chain links TRBV9 to TRBJ1-2; the D gene is possibly TRBD1 (5 bases). Germline CDR1 SGDLS, CDR2 YYNGEE. The CDR3 sequence is 12 residues long. Trimming took off 2 bases at V and 8 bases at J, with 10 bases between the two ends. As DNA, the CDR3 is TGTGCCAGCAGCGTGGGGGGTCGGGGCTACACCTTC. This codes for CASSVGGRGYTF.

This rearrangement joins TRBV4-3 to TRBJ1-1; no clear D. Germline assignment: CDR1 LGHNA and CDR2 YSLEER. The V end lost 0 bases, the J end lost 7 bases, and 15 bases lay between the germline ends. The CDR3 runs 15 residues. CDR3 DNA sequence: TGCGCCAGCAGCCAAGATCCTAGGACGATGGATGAAGCTTTCTTT. Residues: CASSQDPRTMDEAFF.

This clonotype showed up just once. The rearrangement uses TRBV21-1 and TRBJ1-4; TRBD1 reflects the table's D call only, with no check against the DNA. TRBV21-1 has pseudogene status. The CDR3 has 14 residues. CDR3 sequence reads: CASITGTGKEKLFF. CDR3 coding DNA: TGTGCCAGCATAACCGGGACAGGGAAGGAAAAACTGTTTTTT.

There are a few counts of this clonotype. CDR3 amino acids: CASSFRLAGGLSYEQYF. CDR3 nucleotides: TGTGCCAGCAGTTTTCGGCTAGCGGGGGGCCTCTCCTACGAGCAGTACTTC. The V call is TRBV28, the J call TRBJ2-7; the match to TRBD2 covers 11 bases. Per germline, CDR1 MDHEN and CDR2 SYDVKM. The CDR3 runs 17 residues. Trimming took 3 bases from V and 0 from J; bases not matched to a gene: 7.

The rearrangement links TRBV10-3 to TRBJ2-7; maybe TRBD1 (5 bases). CDR1 and CDR2 from the germline V gene are ENHRY and SYGVKD. The V and J ends lost 2 bases and 7 bases respectively, with 21 bases between them. The CDR3 is 16 residues long. The CDR3 coding sequence is TGTGCCATCAGTGAGGTTACTGAGAATGCGGACAATGAGCAGTACTTC. It translates to CAISEVTENADNEQYF.

The chain carries TRBV6-6 and TRBJ2-1; perhaps D is TRBD1 or TRBD2 (5 bases each). The CDR3 contains 12 residues. The germline CDR1 and CDR2 sequences are MNHNY and SVGAGI (reference sequence). Trimming pared 4 bases from V and 6 bases from J, leaving 7 bases between. The CDR3 loop reads CASSWGPNEQFF. CDR3 nucleotides: TGTGCCAGCAGTTGGGGACCCAATGAGCAGTTCTTC.

This chain joins TRBV2 and TRBJ2-2, with 14 bases that match TRBD2. This CDR3 has 15 amino acids. J lost 6 bases, V lost 8 bases, and 5 bases had no gene match. Germline values: CDR1 SNHLY, CDR2 FYNNEI. CDR3 DNA: TGTGCCAGCGGAAGACTAGCGGGGGGGCCCGGGGAGCTGTTTTTT. Protein: CASGRLAGGPGELFF.